The T cell receptor beta chain described here comes from a study of T-cell reconstitution after alpha-beta-depleted transplantation in children. This clonotype has more than one count but fewer than ten. What it binds is not known. A TCRbeta library incorporating unique molecular identifiers was prepared. TCRdb called the PCR reads again in MiXCR, with one record for every CDR3 protein. The repertoire holds 250,000 to 300,000 distinct CDR3 sequences, with roughly 7.8% as singletons. Germline CDR1 DFQATT, CDR2 SNEGSKA (reference sequence). V lost 1 base, J lost 11 bases, and 16 bases lay in between. The CDR3 runs to 13 residues. Overall study findings and caveats: From surviving recipient T cells and thymic progenitors came the high day-60 TCRbeta diversity observed in some patients. T-cell counts and diversity at one year following transplant were attributed mainly to newly produced T cells. Alpha-beta T cells about two months after transplant reportedly derived from several hundred expanded graft clones.

This sequence originates from a female patient under 10 years old who had a stem cell transplant for Fanconi anemia, so the T cells may come from the graft donor. The starting material was peripheral blood, obtained 360 days after TCRalphabeta/CD19-depleted stem cell transplant. The chain joins TRBV20-1 to TRBJ2-3, with a tentative D call TRBD1 (6 bases). The CDR3 coding sequence is TGCAGTGCTAGAGGGACAGCTATGGGGCTGCAGTATTTT. It is translated as CSARGTAMGLQYF.